Below are 2 T cell receptor beta chains sequenced from a single sample in a study of T cell repertoires in aging, cancer and after chemotherapy. Amplification of TCR beta used genomic DNA extracted from peripheral blood. A mixed TRB-A/B primer pool amplified rearranged TRB by multiplex touch-down PCR. TCRdb processed the multiplex PCR reads anew with MiXCR; each CDR3 protein has one entry. The sample lists about 5,700 distinct CDR3 sequences; approximately 39% were seen once. Sequenced sample: blood. Source of these receptors: a human donor in good health.

The chain recombines TRBV28 with TRBJ2-7; possible D gene TRBD2, 5 bases. V dropped 7 bases and J dropped 2 bases, with 6 bases sitting between them. The CDR3 extends over 11 amino acids. Per the germline V gene, CDR1 is MDHEN and CDR2 is SYDVKM. CDR3 nucleotide sequence: TGTGCCAGCATCGGGACCTACGAGCAGTACTTC. This sequence encodes CASIGTYEQYF.

This clonotype was counted between two and nine times. CDR3 in amino acids: CASRSGASTNEKLFF. For the CDR3, the DNA is TGTGCCAGCAGAAGCGGCGCCTCAACTAATGAAAAACTGTTTTTT. The J gene is TRBJ1-4, the V gene TRBV6-5; unclear D gene. This CDR3 is built from 15 residues. Germline V gene data show CDR1 as MNHEY and CDR2 as SVGAGI. Deletions cut 6 bases from V and 0 bases from J, with 11 bases between.